This T cell receptor (beta chain) stems from a study of T-cell memory formation after mild COVID-19. For the study at large: The study found TCR clusters largely donor specific.

Whole-study findings and limits: Among CD4+ contracting clones, most were CM and EM, and CD8+ ones EMRA.

5'RACE primed from the constant segment yielded TCR alpha and TCR beta cDNA libraries bearing sample barcodes and UMIs. TCRdb called the 5' RACE reads again in MiXCR, with one record for every CDR3 protein. The data contain hundreds of thousands of distinct CDR3 sequences, around 16% of them singletons. About this clonotype: Its matching antigen is unknown.

V lost 5 bases, J lost 5 bases, and 12 bases lay in between. The CDR3 is made up of 13 amino acids. Germline CDR1 LNHDA, CDR2 SQIVND (reference sequence). The rearrangement uses TRBV19 and TRBJ1-1, with D hard to call. The receptor comes from a man aged 18 to 35 who had mild COVID-19 (a few samples of this study predate the infection). Cell type and time point are not known. Material: PBMCs or a T cell subset sorted from them (not recorded which). CDR3 amino acids: CASSATWVTEAFF. DNA for the CDR3: TGTGCCAGTAGTGCGACCTGGGTGACTGAAGCTTTCTTT.